These T cell receptor beta chains were read from a single sample in a study of blood T cell repertoires in COVID-19. The table came from immunoSEQ multiplex PCR; TCRdb's copy has only in-frame clones and leaves some out. This sample yields about 88,000 clones, of which roughly 72% are seen a single time; 20% to 25% belongs to the top ten. Sequencing was done on a sample of peripheral blood. The receptor set was obtained from a woman aged 60-75 years in a cohort sampled during active or convalescent COVID-19. The CDR3 runs from the conserved cysteine through the conserved F or W. D genes are given only for firm matches. The size field is filled for only some rows; it gives once, few, many or a size class.

TRBJ1-2	TRBV7-2	.	.	CASSAIALTGGYTF	TGTGCCAGCAGCGCTATCGCCCTGACTGGTGGCTACACCTTC
TRBJ1-1	TRBV11-2	.	.	CASSITKSGITEAFF	TGTGCCAGCAGCATCACCAAGTCGGGGATCACTGAAGCTTTCTTT
TRBJ1-1	TRBV4-3	TRBD1	medium-sized	CASSLGQDTEAFF	TGCGCCAGCAGCCTGGGACAGGACACTGAAGCTTTCTTT
TRBJ2-1	TRBV11-3	.	.	CASSWDTYNEQFF	TGTGCCAGCAGCTGGGACACTTACAATGAGCAGTTCTTC
TRBJ2-7	TRBV19	.	.	CARTFREAMCSEQYF	TGTGCCAGGACCTTCCGGGAAGCCATGTGCTCCGAGCAGTACTTC
TRBJ2-1	TRBV4-2	.	.	CASSQDVGEQGSEQFF	TGTGCCAGCAGCCAAGATGTCGGGGAACAGGGTTCCGAGCAGTTCTTC
TRBJ2-1	TRBV19	TRBD1	.	CASSKGQGLYNEQFF	TGTGCCAGTAGTAAGGGACAGGGACTATACAATGAGCAGTTCTTC
TRBJ2-5	TRBV24-1	.	.	CATSDNGPTETQYF	TGTGCCACCAGTGATAACGGTCCCACGGAGACCCAGTACTTC
TRBJ2-5	TRBV27	.	.	CASSFGRTPYQETQYF	TGTGCCAGCAGTTTTGGCAGAACACCGTACCAAGAGACCCAGTACTTC
TRBJ2-7	TRBV5-6	.	.	CASSLEGVRRSYEQYF	TGTGCCAGCAGCTTGGAAGGGGTACGCAGGTCCTACGAGCAGTACTTC
TRBJ1-1	TRBV6-5	.	few	CASRRFMNTEAFF	TGTGCCAGCAGGAGATTCATGAACACTGAAGCTTTCTTT
TRBJ2-7	TRBV18	.	few	CASSSGGRVDEQYF	TGTGCCAGCTCATCAGGGGGGCGCGTAGACGAGCAGTACTTC
TRBJ1-5	TRBV3-1/TRBV3-2	TRBD1	.	CASSQGRGPGQPQHF	TGTGCCAGCAGCCAAGGCAGGGGGCCAGGCCAGCCCCAGCATTTT
TRBJ1-2	TRBV5-1	.	few	CASSPYETEVYGYTF	TGCGCCAGCAGCCCCTATGAGACAGAAGTTTATGGCTACACCTTC
TRBJ1-3	TRBV18	.	.	CASSPYSGNTIYF	TGTGCCAGCTCACCATACTCTGGAAACACCATATATTTT
TRBJ2-7	TRBV16	TRBD1	.	CASSQTNRGFYEQYF	TGTGCCAGCAGCCAAACAAACAGGGGTTTCTACGAGCAGTACTTC
TRBJ2-7	TRBV5-1	TRBD1	.	CASSKGDSSYEQYF	TGCGCCAGCAGCAAAGGGGACAGTAGCTACGAGCAGTACTTC
TRBJ1-1	TRBV3-1/TRBV3-2	.	.	CASSQGLFEPKSEAFF	TGTGCCAGCAGCCAAGGACTCTTTGAACCCAAATCTGAAGCTTTCTTT
TRBJ1-4	TRBV7-2	TRBD1	.	CASSFVGTGEKLFF	TGTGCCAGCAGCTTCGTGGGGACAGGTGAAAAACTGTTTTTT
TRBJ2-7	TRBV9	.	.	CASSPRADAGYEQYF	TGTGCCAGCAGCCCCCGCGCGGATGCGGGCTACGAGCAGTACTTC
TRBJ1-6	TRBV9	.	.	CASSVYDVQPGSPLHF	TGTGCCAGCAGCGTATATGACGTCCAGCCAGGGTCACCCCTCCACTTT
TRBJ2-3	TRBV7-3	.	.	CASSLNPRRADTQYF	TGTGCCAGCAGCTTAAACCCCAGGCGGGCAGATACGCAGTATTTT
TRBJ1-1	TRBV5-1	.	.	CASSSQGLNTEAFF	TGCGCCAGCAGCTCACAGGGTTTGAACACTGAAGCTTTCTTT
TRBJ2-3	TRBV5-4	TRBD2	.	CASSLIGSGGAGGTDTQYF	TGTGCCAGCAGCTTGATCGGTAGCGGGGGGGCCGGAGGCACAGATACGCAGTATTTT
TRBJ2-1	TRBV4-2	TRBD2	.	CASSQDWSGGPYNEQFF	TGTGCCAGCAGCCAAGACTGGAGCGGGGGGCCCTACAATGAGCAGTTCTTC
TRBJ1-5	TRBV19	TRBD1	few	CASSLLDRDNQPQHF	TGTGCCAGTAGTCTCCTCGACAGGGACAATCAGCCCCAGCATTTT
TRBJ2-3	TRBV19	.	.	CASSFEGTSTDTQYF	TGTGCCAGTAGTTTCGAGGGGACTAGCACAGATACGCAGTATTTT
TRBJ2-2	TRBV6-5	TRBD2	.	CASSYSASGSTGELFF	TGTGCCAGCAGTTACTCTGCTAGCGGGTCCACCGGGGAGCTGTTTTTT
TRBJ2-2	TRBV4-3	TRBD2	few	CASSQAASGGGRTGELFF	TGCGCCAGCAGCCAAGCTGCTAGCGGGGGGGGTCGCACCGGGGAGCTGTTTTTT
TRBJ2-3	TRBV3-1/TRBV3-2	TRBD1	.	CASSPTDRARTDTQYF	TGTGCCAGCAGCCCCACGGACAGGGCCCGCACAGATACGCAGTATTTT
TRBJ1-2	TRBV30	.	.	CAWSVFVAGHGYTF	TGTGCCTGGAGTGTATTCGTGGCAGGGCATGGCTACACCTTC
TRBJ1-2	TRBV5-6	TRBD1	few	CASSLVGGGYGYTF	TGTGCCAGCAGCTTGGTAGGGGGCGGCTATGGCTACACCTTC
TRBJ1-2	TRBV5-1	.	.	CASSLSGQTYGYTF	TGCGCCAGCAGCTTGTCTGGACAGACCTATGGCTACACCTTC
TRBJ1-3	TRBV6-1	TRBD1	once	CASSDRDRARVRGNTIYF	TGTGCCAGCAGTGATAGAGACAGGGCCCGAGTCCGGGGAAACACCATATATTTT
TRBJ2-3	TRBV6-2/TRBV6-3	.	.	CASSYGGMADTQYF	TGTGCCAGCAGTTACGGGGGGATGGCAGATACGCAGTATTTT
TRBJ2-5	TRBV2	TRBD2	.	CASSEWTSGGAYETQYF	TGTGCCAGCAGTGAATGGACTAGCGGGGGGGCCTACGAGACCCAGTACTTC
TRBJ2-3	TRBV7-2	TRBD2	many	CASSLDYGGTDTQYF	TGTGCCAGCAGCTTAGACTACGGGGGGACAGATACGCAGTATTTT
TRBJ1-1	TRBV5-1	TRBD1	.	CASSFTGGSTEAFF	TGCGCCAGCAGTTTTACAGGGGGCAGCACTGAAGCTTTCTTT
TRBJ2-3	TRBV5-1	TRBD2	once	CASSLGSGGAGGTDTQYF	TGCGCCAGCAGCTTGGGTAGCGGGGGGGCCGGAGGCACAGATACGCAGTATTTT
TRBJ2-5	TRBV11-1	.	.	CASSRGTGYQETQYF	TGTGCCAGCAGCCGCGGAACTGGGTACCAAGAGACCCAGTACTTC
TRBJ2-2	TRBV27	TRBD1	.	CASSFGTGENTGELFF	TGTGCCAGCAGTTTTGGGACAGGAGAAAACACCGGGGAGCTGTTTTTT
TRBJ1-2	TRBV11-2	TRBD1	.	CASSLDQRQGSVYTF	TGTGCCAGCAGCTTAGATCAGAGACAGGGATCAGTCTACACCTTC
TRBJ2-3	TRBV19	TRBD1	.	CASSPPTGAYTDTQYF	TGTGCCAGTAGTCCCCCCACAGGGGCCTACACAGATACGCAGTATTTT
TRBJ2-2	TRBV7-9	TRBD1	.	CASSSQGPGELFF	TGTGCCAGCAGCTCACAGGGGCCCGGGGAGCTGTTTTTT
TRBJ2-3	TRBV4-3	TRBD1	.	CASSQPGQGTDTQYF	TGCGCCAGCAGCCAACCGGGACAGGGAACAGATACGCAGTATTTT
TRBJ1-1	TRBV12-3/TRBV12-4	.	.	CASSFNSEAEAFF	TGTGCCAGCAGTTTTAACTCGGAGGCTGAAGCTTTCTTT